This T cell receptor (beta chain) was sequenced for a study of blood T cell repertoires in COVID-19. In the study overall: COVID-19 samples collected from the United States, Italy and Spain covered acute and convalescent phases. Nucleic acid was either cDNA or gDNA, and it came from T cells, B-cell-depleted T cells, or PBMCs.

In the original workflow: Reference gene primer amplification gave estimated nucleated cell counts. TCRdb keeps only in-frame clones here, not all; method: immunoSEQ multiplex PCR. D and trimming come from the DNA, and the V and J calls and clone size come from that table. The sample includes 80,000 or so clones, about four fifths of them seen just once. The germline V gene has CDR1 SGHKS and CDR2 YYEKEE (reference sequence). Germline trimming cut 0 bases from V and 0 bases from J; bases unmatched to any gene: 7. The CDR3 length is 17 residues. Sequencing was done on a sample of peripheral blood. This receptor was taken from a human donor in a cohort sampled during active COVID-19. The V gene is TRBV5-5, the J gene TRBJ2-3; TRBD2 matches at 7 bases. The CDR3 nucleotides read TGTGCCAGCAGCTTGGGGGCAGCGGGAACTAGCACAGATACGCAGTATTTT. Its translation is CASSLGAAGTSTDTQYF. The full variable domain, with the rest looked up from reference TRBV5-5 and TRBJ2-3, is DAGVTQSPTHLIKTRGQQVTLRCSPISGHKSVSWYQQVLGQGPQFIFQYYEKEERGRGNFPDRFSARQFPNYSSELNVNALLLGDSALYLCASSLGAAGTSTDTQYFGPGTRLTVL.